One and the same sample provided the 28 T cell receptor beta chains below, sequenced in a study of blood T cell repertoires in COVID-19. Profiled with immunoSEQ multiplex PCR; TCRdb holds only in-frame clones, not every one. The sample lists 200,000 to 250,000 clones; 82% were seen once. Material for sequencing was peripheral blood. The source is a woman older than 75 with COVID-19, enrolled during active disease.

DNA of the CDR3: TGTGCCAGCAGCTTGGGACAGAGTAACTATGGCTACACCTTC. Translation: CASSLGQSNYGYTF. This sequence joins TRBV7-9 and TRBJ1-2, with 7 bases fitting TRBD1. CDR3 size: 14 residues. V gave up 3 bases and J gave up 1 base; unmatched junction bases: 2. Germline values: CDR1 SEHNR, CDR2 FQNEAQ (reference sequence).

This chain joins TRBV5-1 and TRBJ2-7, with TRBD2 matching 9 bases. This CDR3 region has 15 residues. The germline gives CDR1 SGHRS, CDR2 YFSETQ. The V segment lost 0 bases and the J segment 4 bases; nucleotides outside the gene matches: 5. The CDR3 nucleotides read TGCGCCAGCAGCTTGGTTGCTAGCGGGAATTACGAGCAGTACTTC. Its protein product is CASSLVASGNYEQYF.

This CDR3 reads CASSSDRAGYTF. In nucleotides, the CDR3 is TGTGCCAGCAGTTCCGACAGGGCTGGCTACACCTTC. V is TRBV28 and J is TRBJ1-2; 7 positions match TRBD1. This CDR3 contains 12 residues. Germline CDR1 and CDR2: MDHEN and SYDVKM. The J segment lost 7 bases and the V segment lost 4 bases, leaving 3 bases of the junction unmatched.

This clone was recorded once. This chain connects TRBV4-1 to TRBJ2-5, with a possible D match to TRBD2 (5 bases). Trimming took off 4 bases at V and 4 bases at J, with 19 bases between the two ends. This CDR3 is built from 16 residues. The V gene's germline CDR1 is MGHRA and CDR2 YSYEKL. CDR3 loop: CASSLSPGLAGETQYF. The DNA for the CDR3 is TGCGCCAGCAGCCTGAGCCCCGGACTCGCGGGAGAGACCCAGTACTTC.

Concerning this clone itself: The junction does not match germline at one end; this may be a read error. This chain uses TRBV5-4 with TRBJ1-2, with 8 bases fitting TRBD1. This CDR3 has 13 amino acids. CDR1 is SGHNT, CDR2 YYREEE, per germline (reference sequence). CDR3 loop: CASSNDRGPSLYF. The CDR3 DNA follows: TGTGCCAGCAGCAATGACAGGGGCCCTTCCCTCTACTTC.

CDR3 loop: CASSFGTGYTGELFF. CDR3 sequence (DNA): TGCGCCAGCAGCTTTGGGACAGGGTACACCGGGGAGCTGTTTTTT. The rearrangement links TRBV5-1 to TRBJ2-2; 9 nucleotides match TRBD1. Per germline, CDR1 SGHRS and CDR2 YFSETQ. This CDR3 comprises 15 residues. V lost 2 bases and J lost 3; bases outside the gene matches: 2.

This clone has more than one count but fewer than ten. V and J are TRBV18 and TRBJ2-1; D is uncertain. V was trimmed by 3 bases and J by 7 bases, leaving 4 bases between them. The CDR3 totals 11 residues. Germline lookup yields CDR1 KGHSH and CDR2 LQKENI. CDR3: CASSPINEQFF. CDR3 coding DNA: TGTGCCAGCTCACCCATTAATGAGCAGTTCTTC.

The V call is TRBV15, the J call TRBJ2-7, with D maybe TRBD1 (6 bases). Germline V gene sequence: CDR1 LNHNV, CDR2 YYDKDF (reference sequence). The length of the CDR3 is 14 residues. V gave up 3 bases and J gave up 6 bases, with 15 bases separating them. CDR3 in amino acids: CATSRGQLGSEQYF. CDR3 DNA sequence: TGTGCCACCAGCAGGGGACAACTCGGCAGCGAGCAGTACTTC. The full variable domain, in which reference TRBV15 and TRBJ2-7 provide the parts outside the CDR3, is DAMVIQNPRYQVTQFGKPVTLSCSQTLNHNVMYWYQQKSSQAPKLLFHYYDKDFNNEADTPDNFQSRRPNTSFCFLDIRSPGLGDTAMYLCATSRGQLGSEQYFGPGTRLTVT.

In DNA form, the CDR3 reads TGTGCCAGCAGCGTAGGAACGTGGGAGGGAGTTGCTGGGGCCAACGTCCTGACTTTC. Its translation: CASSVGTWEGVAGANVLTF. The V and J genes are TRBV9 and TRBJ2-6; 7 nucleotides line up with TRBD2. V lost 0 bases and J lost 2; bases outside the gene matches: 11. CDR3 length: 19 amino acids. Germline V CDR1 and CDR2: SGDLS, YYNGEE.

This CDR3 is CASSRTSRYNEQFF. In DNA form, the CDR3 reads TGTGCCAGCAGTCGGACTAGCCGGTACAATGAGCAGTTCTTC. The chain has TRBV27 and TRBJ2-1, with 8 bases aligning to TRBD2. J gave up 4 bases and V 5 bases, and 4 bases lay outside the gene matches. The CDR3 covers 14 residues. Per the germline V gene, CDR1 is MNHEY and CDR2 is SMNVEV (reference sequence).

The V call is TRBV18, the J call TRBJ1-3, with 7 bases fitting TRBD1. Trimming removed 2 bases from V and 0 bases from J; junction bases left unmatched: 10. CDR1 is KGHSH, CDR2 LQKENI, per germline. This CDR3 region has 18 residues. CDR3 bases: TGTGCCAGCTCACCAATTCTGGGACAGAGCCCCTCTGGAAACACCATATATTTT. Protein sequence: CASSPILGQSPSGNTIYF.

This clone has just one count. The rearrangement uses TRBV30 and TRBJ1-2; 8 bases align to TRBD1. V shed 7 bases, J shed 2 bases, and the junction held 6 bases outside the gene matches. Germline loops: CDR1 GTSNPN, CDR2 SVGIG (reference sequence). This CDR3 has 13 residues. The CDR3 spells CASQGQENYGYTF. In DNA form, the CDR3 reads TGTGCCTCCCAGGGACAGGAGAACTATGGCTACACCTTC. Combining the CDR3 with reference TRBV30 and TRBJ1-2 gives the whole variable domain SQTIHQWPATLVQPVGSPLSLECTVEGTSNPNLYWYRQAAGRGLQLLFYSVGIGQISSEVPQNLSASRPQDRQFILSSKKLLLSDSGFYLCASQGQENYGYTFGSGTRLTVV.

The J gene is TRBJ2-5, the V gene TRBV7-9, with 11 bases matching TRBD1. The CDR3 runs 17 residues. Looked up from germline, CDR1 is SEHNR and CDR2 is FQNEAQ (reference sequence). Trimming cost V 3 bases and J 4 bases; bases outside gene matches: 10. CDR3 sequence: CASSLVPGQGDGETQYF. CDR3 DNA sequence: TGTGCCAGCAGCTTGGTCCCGGGACAGGGGGATGGAGAGACCCAGTACTTC. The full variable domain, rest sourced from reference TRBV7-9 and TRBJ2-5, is DTGVSQNPRHKITKRGQNVTFRCDPISEHNRLYWYRQTLGQGPEFLTYFQNEAQLEKSRLLSDRFSAERPKGSFSTLEIQRTEQGDSAMYLCASSLVPGQGDGETQYFGPGTRLLVL.

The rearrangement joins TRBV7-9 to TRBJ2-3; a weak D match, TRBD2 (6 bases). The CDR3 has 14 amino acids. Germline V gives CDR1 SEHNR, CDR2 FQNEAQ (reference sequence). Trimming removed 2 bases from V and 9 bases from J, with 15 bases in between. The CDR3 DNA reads TGTGCCAGCAGCTTATACACGGGAGTGGAAACGCAGTATTTT. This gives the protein CASSLYTGVETQYF.

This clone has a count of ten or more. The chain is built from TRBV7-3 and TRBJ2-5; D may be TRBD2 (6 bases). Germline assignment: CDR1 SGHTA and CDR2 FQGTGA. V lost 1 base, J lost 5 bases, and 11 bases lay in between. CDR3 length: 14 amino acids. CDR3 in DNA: TGTGCCAGCAGCTTAAGGGGGGTCTCGGAGACCCAGTACTTC. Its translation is CASSLRGVSETQYF. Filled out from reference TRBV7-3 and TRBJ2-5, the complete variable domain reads GAGVSQTPSNKVTEKGKYVELRCDPISGHTALYWYRQSLGQGPEFLIYFQGTGAADDSGLPNDRFFAVRPEGSVSTLKIQRTERGDSAVYLCASSLRGVSETQYFGPGTRLLVL.

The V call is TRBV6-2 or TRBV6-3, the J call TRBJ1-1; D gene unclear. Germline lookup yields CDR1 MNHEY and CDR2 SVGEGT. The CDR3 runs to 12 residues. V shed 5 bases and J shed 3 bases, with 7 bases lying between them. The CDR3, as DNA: TGTGCCAGCAGTGAGGGATACACTGAAGCTTTCTTT. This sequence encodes CASSEGYTEAFF.

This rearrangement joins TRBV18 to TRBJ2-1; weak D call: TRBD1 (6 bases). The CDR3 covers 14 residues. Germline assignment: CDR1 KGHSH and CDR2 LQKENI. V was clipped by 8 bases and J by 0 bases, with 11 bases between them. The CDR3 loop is CASAEGGSYNEQFF. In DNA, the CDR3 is TGTGCCAGCGCCGAAGGGGGCTCCTACAATGAGCAGTTCTTC. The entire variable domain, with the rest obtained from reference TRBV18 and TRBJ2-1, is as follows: NAGVMQNPRHLVRRRGQEARLRCSPMKGHSHVYWYRQLPEEGLKFMVYLQKENIIDESGMPKERFSAEFPKEGPSILRIQQVVRGDSAAYFCASAEGGSYNEQFFGPGTRLTVL.

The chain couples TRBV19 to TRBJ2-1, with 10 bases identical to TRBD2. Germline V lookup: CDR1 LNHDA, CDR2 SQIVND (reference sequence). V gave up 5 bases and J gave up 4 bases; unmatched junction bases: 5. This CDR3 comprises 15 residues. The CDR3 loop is CASSRTSGDYNEQFF. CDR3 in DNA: TGTGCCAGTAGTCGGACTAGCGGAGATTACAATGAGCAGTTCTTC.

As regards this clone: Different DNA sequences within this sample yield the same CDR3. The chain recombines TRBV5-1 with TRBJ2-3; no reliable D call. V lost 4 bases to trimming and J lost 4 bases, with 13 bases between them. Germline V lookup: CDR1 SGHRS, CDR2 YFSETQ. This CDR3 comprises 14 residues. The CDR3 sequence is CASSLGGGADTQYF. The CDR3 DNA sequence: TGCGCCAGCAGCCTCGGCGGTGGCGCAGATACGCAGTATTTT. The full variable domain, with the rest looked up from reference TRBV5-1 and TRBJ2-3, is KAGVTQTPRYLIKTRGQQVTLSCSPISGHRSVSWYQQTPGQGLQFLFEYFSETQRNKGNFPGRFSGRQFSNSRSEMNVSTLELGDSALYLCASSLGGGADTQYFGPGTRLTVL.

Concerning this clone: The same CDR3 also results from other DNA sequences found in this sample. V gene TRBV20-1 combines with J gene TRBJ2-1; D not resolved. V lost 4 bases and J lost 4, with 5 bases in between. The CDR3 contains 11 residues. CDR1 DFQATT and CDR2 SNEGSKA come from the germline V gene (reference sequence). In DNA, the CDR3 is TGCAGTGCTAATTATTACAATGAGCAGTTCTTC. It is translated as CSANYYNEQFF.

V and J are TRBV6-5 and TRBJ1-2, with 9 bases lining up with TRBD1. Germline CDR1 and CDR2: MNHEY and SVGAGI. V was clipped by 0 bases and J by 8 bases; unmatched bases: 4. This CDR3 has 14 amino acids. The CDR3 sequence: CASSYSGQGKGYTF. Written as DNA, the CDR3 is TGTGCCAGCAGTTACTCGGGACAGGGTAAAGGCTACACCTTC.

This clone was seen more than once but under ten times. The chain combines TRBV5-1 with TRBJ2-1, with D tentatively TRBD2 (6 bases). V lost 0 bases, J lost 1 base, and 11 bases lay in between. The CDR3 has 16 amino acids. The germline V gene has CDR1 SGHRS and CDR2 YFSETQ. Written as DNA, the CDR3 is TGCGCCAGCAGCTTGGCTGTCGCGGGATCCTACAATGAGCAGTTCTTC. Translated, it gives CASSLAVAGSYNEQFF.

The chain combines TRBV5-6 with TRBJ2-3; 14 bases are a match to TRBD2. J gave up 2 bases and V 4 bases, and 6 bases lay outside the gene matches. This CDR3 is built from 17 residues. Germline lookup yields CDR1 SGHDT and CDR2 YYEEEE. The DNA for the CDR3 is TGTGCCAGCAGCCCCGGGACTAGCGGGGGACACACAGATACGCAGTATTTT. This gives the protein CASSPGTSGGHTDTQYF.

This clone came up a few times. CDR3 in amino acids: CSASFNNYGYTF. The DNA of the CDR3 is TGCAGTGCTAGTTTCAATAACTATGGCTACACCTTC. The chain uses TRBV20-1 and TRBJ1-2; D uncertain. There are 12 residues in the CDR3. The ends were cut back, 3 bases at V and 1 base at J, with 6 bases in the middle. Germline V CDR1 and CDR2: DFQATT, SNEGSKA (reference sequence).

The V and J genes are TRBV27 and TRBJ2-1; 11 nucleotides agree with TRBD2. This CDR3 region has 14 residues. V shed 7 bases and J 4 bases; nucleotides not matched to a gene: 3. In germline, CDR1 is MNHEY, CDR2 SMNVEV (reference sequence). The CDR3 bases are TGTGCCAGCAAGGGGACTAGCGGTTACAATGAGCAGTTCTTC. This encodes CASKGTSGYNEQFF.

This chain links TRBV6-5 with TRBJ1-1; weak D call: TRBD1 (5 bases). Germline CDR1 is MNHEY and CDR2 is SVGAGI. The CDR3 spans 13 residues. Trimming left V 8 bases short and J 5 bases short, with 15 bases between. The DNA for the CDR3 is TGTGCCAGCGGGAGGGCGGGGGGAACTGAAGCTTTCTTT. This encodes CASGRAGGTEAFF.

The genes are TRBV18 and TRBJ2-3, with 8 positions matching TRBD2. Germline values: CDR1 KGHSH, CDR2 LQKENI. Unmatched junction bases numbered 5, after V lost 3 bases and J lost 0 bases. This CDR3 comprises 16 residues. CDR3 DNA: TGTGCCAGCTCACCTTTGGCGGGGGGAAGCACAGATACGCAGTATTTT. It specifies CASSPLAGGSTDTQYF.

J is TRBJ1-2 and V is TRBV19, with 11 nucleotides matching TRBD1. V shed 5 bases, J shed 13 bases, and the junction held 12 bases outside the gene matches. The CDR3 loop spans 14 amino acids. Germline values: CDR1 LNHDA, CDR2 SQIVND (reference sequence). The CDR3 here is CASSPQDRGLVATF. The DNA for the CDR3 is TGTGCCAGTAGTCCTCAGGACAGGGGGCTTGTCGCCACCTTC.